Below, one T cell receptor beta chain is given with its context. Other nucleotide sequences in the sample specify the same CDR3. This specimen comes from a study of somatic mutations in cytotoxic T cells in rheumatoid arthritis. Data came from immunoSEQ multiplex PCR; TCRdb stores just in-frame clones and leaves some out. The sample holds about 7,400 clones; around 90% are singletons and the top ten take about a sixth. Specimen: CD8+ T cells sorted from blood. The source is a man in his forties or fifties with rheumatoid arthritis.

The CDR3 protein is CASSRGSGGPRGETQYF. The CDR3 region has the DNA TGTGCCAGCAGCCGCGGGAGCGGGGGCCCCCGGGGGGAGACCCAGTACTTC. This chain uses TRBV13 with TRBJ2-5; 8 bases are a match to TRBD2. Germline V gene lookup returns CDR1 PRHDT and CDR2 FYEKMQ (reference sequence). The V gene end was trimmed by 5 bases and the J gene end by 5 bases; junction bases not matched to a gene: 16. This CDR3 is 17 amino acids long.